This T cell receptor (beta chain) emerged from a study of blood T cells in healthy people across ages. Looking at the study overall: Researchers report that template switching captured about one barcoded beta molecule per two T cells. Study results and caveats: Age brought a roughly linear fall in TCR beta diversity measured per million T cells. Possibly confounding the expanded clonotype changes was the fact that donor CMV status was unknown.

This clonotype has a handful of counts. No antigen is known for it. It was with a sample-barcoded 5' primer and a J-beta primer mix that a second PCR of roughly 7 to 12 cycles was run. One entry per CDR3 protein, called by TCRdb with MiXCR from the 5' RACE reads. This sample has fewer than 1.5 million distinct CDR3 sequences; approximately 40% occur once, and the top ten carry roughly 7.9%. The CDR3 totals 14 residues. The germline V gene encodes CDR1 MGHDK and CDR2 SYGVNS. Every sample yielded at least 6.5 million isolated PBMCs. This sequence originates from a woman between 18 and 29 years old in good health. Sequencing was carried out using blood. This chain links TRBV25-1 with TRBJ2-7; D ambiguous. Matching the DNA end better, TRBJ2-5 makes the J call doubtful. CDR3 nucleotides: TGTGCCAGCAGTGAATTTGCAGGAAAAGAGACCCAGTACTTC. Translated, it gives CASSEFAGKETQYF.